Presented here are 29 T cell receptor beta chains from one specimen sequenced in a study of T cells after posttransplantation cyclophosphamide. Sequencing was performed with immunoSEQ multiplex PCR; in TCRdb, only in-frame clones are kept and a portion is missing. Found here are about 52,000 clones, approximately 94% of them singletons; the top ten hold 2.5% to 3%. Sequenced: PBMCs. These receptors all come from a woman in her twenties or thirties in good health and a related stem cell transplant donor.

CDR3 protein: CASSTMWTGGYGYTF. CDR3 nucleotides: TGTGCCAGCAGCACGATGTGGACAGGAGGCTATGGCTACACCTTC. The J gene is TRBJ1-2, the V gene TRBV6-1, with 7 nucleotides matching TRBD1. J lost 4 bases, V lost 6 bases, and 11 bases had no gene match. The CDR3 length is 15 residues. Germline CDR1 reads MNHNS; CDR2 reads SASEGT.

This chain uses TRBV5-1 with TRBJ2-5; the D gene is possibly TRBD2 (5 bases). This CDR3 spans 13 amino acids. CDR1 and CDR2 from the germline V gene are SGHRS and YFSETQ. The V end lost 4 bases, the J end lost 2 bases, and 9 bases lay between the germline ends. CDR3 sequence reads: CASSPGSQETQYF. The CDR3 DNA reads TGCGCCAGCAGCCCGGGATCGCAAGAGACCCAGTACTTC.

This clone was counted a single time. V is TRBV6-1 and J is TRBJ2-2; no reliable D call. V lost 2 bases and J lost 4, with 11 bases in between. The CDR3 runs to 15 residues. Germline V gene lookup returns CDR1 MNHNS and CDR2 SASEGT. CDR3 coding DNA: TGTGCCAGCAGTGAAATTTCGGGTTTCACCGGGGAGCTGTTTTTT. Protein product: CASSEISGFTGELFF.

The chain combines TRBV6-5 with TRBJ1-3; perhaps TRBD1 as D (6 bases). Deletions cut 6 bases from V and 3 bases from J, with 15 bases between. Germline V CDR1 and CDR2: MNHEY, SVGAGI. The CDR3 is 15 residues long. The CDR3 is CASRTQGAVGNTIYF. The CDR3 nucleotides read TGTGCCAGCAGGACACAGGGTGCGGTTGGAAACACCATATATTTT.

The rearrangement links TRBV9 to TRBJ2-2; 7 positions agree with TRBD1. V dropped 2 bases and J dropped 0; count of bases not matched to a gene: 4. The CDR3 is made up of 16 amino acids. The V gene's germline CDR1 is SGDLS and CDR2 YYNGEE. The CDR3 protein is CASSVGTDANTGELFF. In nucleotides, the CDR3 is TGTGCCAGCAGCGTTGGGACAGATGCGAACACCGGGGAGCTGTTTTTT. The full variable domain, rest sourced from reference TRBV9 and TRBJ2-2, is DSGVTQTPKHLITATGQRVTLRCSPRSGDLSVYWYQQSLDQGLQFLIQYYNGEERAKGNILERFSAQQFPDLHSELNLSSLELGDSALYFCASSVGTDANTGELFFGEGSRLTVL.

The rearrangement links TRBV19 to TRBJ1-6; 7 bases align to TRBD1. CDR3 length: 14 residues. The J segment lost 5 bases and the V segment lost 11 bases, leaving 9 bases of the junction unmatched. The germline CDR1 and CDR2 sequences are LNHDA and SQIVND (reference sequence). The CDR3 DNA is TGTGCCTCGCGGCCCGGGACAGATAATTCACCCCTCCACTTT. It codes for CASRPGTDNSPLHF.

V gene TRBV11-2 combines with J gene TRBJ2-1; TRBD2 aligns across 9 bases. The CDR3 runs to 15 residues. Unmatched junction bases numbered 6, after V lost 7 bases and J lost 2 bases. Looked up from germline, CDR1 is SGHAT and CDR2 is FQNNGV. This CDR3 is CASIPLAGTYNEQFF. The CDR3 DNA sequence: TGTGCCAGCATACCTCTAGCGGGGACCTACAATGAGCAGTTCTTC.

The rearrangement joins TRBV2 to TRBJ2-3; 8 bases align to TRBD2. There are 16 residues in the CDR3. V gave up 4 bases and J gave up 1 base; unmatched junction bases: 7. Germline V gene lookup returns CDR1 SNHLY and CDR2 FYNNEI. DNA for the CDR3: TGTGCCAGCAGTGGGGGTGCAGCGGGGGGCACAGATACGCAGTATTTT. Protein sequence: CASSGGAAGGTDTQYF. The full variable domain, completed using reference TRBV2 and TRBJ2-3, is EPEVTQTPSHQVTQMGQEVILRCVPISNHLYFYWYRQILGQKVEFLVSFYNNEISEKSEIFDDQFSVERPDGSNFTLKIRSTKLEDSAMYFCASSGGAAGGTDTQYFGPGTRLTVL.

The rearrangement joins TRBV11-3 to TRBJ2-1; D may be TRBD1 (6 bases). V was pared by 5 bases and J by 9 bases, with 20 bases between. Germline V gene lookup returns CDR1 SGHNT and CDR2 YENEEA. This CDR3 has 15 amino acids. CDR3 sequence reads: CASSPREGVQGEQFF. CDR3 nucleotide sequence: TGTGCCAGCAGCCCCCGCGAGGGGGTCCAGGGTGAGCAGTTCTTC. The whole variable domain, remainder taken from reference TRBV11-3 and TRBJ2-1, is EAGVVQSPRYKIIEKKQPVAFWCNPISGHNTLYWYLQNLGQGPELLIRYENEEAVDDSQLPKDRFSAERLKGVDSTLKIQPAELGDSAVYLCASSPREGVQGEQFFGPGTRLTVL.

This chain links TRBV5-1 with TRBJ1-1, with D perhaps matching TRBD1 (6 bases). Germline CDR1 is SGHRS and CDR2 is YFSETQ. V was trimmed by 0 bases and J by 0 bases, leaving 21 bases between them. CDR3 length equals 19 residues. The DNA for the CDR3 is TGCGCCAGCAGCTTGGCCGTCCGGGACAAGGTGGGGTTGAACACTGAAGCTTTCTTT. Translation: CASSLAVRDKVGLNTEAFF.

This rearrangement joins TRBV25-1 to TRBJ1-4; D perhaps matches TRBD1 (6 bases). The V end lost 5 bases, the J end lost 5 bases, and 18 bases lay between the germline ends. This CDR3 has 16 residues. From germline, CDR1 is MGHDK and CDR2 SYGVNS. CDR3 protein: CASSPPLGGANEKLFF. The DNA of the CDR3 is TGTGCCAGCAGTCCACCCCTAGGGGGAGCGAATGAAAAACTGTTTTTT.

The chain joins TRBV19 to TRBJ1-1, with D uncertain. This CDR3 has 14 amino acids. V shed 1 base and J shed 0 bases, with 6 bases lying between them. Germline V lookup: CDR1 LNHDA, CDR2 SQIVND (reference sequence). The CDR3 loop reads CASSIVNLNTEAFF. CDR3 DNA sequence: TGTGCCAGTAGTATAGTGAACTTGAACACTGAAGCTTTCTTT.

The chain has TRBV5-1 and TRBJ2-5; 7 nucleotides align to TRBD1. The J segment lost 3 bases and the V segment lost 0 bases, leaving 5 bases of the junction unmatched. The CDR3 spans 15 residues. Germline CDR1 and CDR2: SGHRS and YFSETQ. CDR3 sequence reads: CASSLAGTAKETQYF. CDR3 bases: TGCGCCAGCAGCTTGGCCGGGACAGCGAAAGAGACCCAGTACTTC.

This chain uses TRBV6-5 with TRBJ2-2; tentatively, D is TRBD1 (6 bases). Trimming cost V 4 bases and J 5 bases, with 11 bases left between them. Germline V gene lookup returns CDR1 MNHEY and CDR2 SVGAGI. The length of the CDR3 is 14 residues. The CDR3 DNA follows: TGTGCCAGCAGTTTATCAGGGGAAACCGGGGAGCTGTTTTTT. This codes for CASSLSGETGELFF.

This CDR3 reads CASNSPGLTTYGYTF. Written as DNA, the CDR3 is TGTGCCAGTAACAGTCCAGGGTTGACAACCTATGGCTACACCTTC. The chain carries TRBV19 and TRBJ1-2; the D gene is possibly TRBD1 (5 bases). Germline assignment: CDR1 LNHDA and CDR2 SQIVND (reference sequence). The V gene lost 7 bases and the J gene lost 4 bases, with 19 bases spanning the gap. CDR3 size: 15 residues.

The chain carries TRBV6-5 and TRBJ2-2; the D is unclear. V was clipped by 0 bases and J by 0 bases, with 5 bases between them. Per germline, CDR1 MNHEY and CDR2 SVGAGI. CDR3 length: 15 residues. In nucleotides, the CDR3 is TGTGCCAGCAGTTACTCTAATACGAACACCGGGGAGCTGTTTTTT. Its translation: CASSYSNTNTGELFF.

The chain recombines TRBV19 with TRBJ1-5; D remains unclear. This CDR3 contains 15 residues. Trimming took off 3 bases at V and 6 bases at J, with 15 bases between the two ends. Per germline, CDR1 LNHDA and CDR2 SQIVND (reference sequence). CDR3 sequence: CASSIGEGFGQPQHF. The CDR3 bases are TGTGCCAGTAGTATCGGTGAGGGTTTCGGTCAGCCCCAGCATTTT.

The CDR3, as DNA: TGTGCCAGCAGCGCATTGAGTTTCCTGAGCTCCTACGAGCAGTACTTC. It encodes CASSALSFLSSYEQYF. The rearrangement links TRBV7-2 to TRBJ2-7, with D uncertain. CDR1 and CDR2 from the germline V gene are SGHTA and FQGNSA. The CDR3 runs 16 residues. V lost 5 bases and J lost 0, with 17 bases in between.

This clone is a singleton in its sample. The V and J genes are TRBV7-9 and TRBJ2-7; the D gene is possibly TRBD2 (6 bases). Deletions cut 8 bases from V and 2 bases from J, with 16 bases between. The length of the CDR3 is 14 residues. Germline V gene data show CDR1 as SEHNR and CDR2 as FQNEAQ (reference sequence). In DNA, the CDR3 is TGTGCCAGCGCCCCCCCTAGCGTTCCCTACGAGCAGTACTTC. Amino acid sequence: CASAPPSVPYEQYF.

The chain is built from TRBV30 and TRBJ1-2, with a weak D call TRBD1 (6 bases). This CDR3 region has 14 residues. CDR1 and CDR2 from the germline V gene are GTSNPN and SVGIG (reference sequence). V lost 7 bases to trimming and J lost 8 bases, with 23 bases between them. CDR3 region: CASLPGVGPGGYTF. DNA of the CDR3: TGTGCCTCTCTTCCAGGGGTCGGCCCGGGGGGCTACACCTTC.

This clone was counted a single time. The chain recombines TRBV5-1 with TRBJ2-1; 13 positions agree with TRBD2. This CDR3 spans 15 amino acids. Germline CDR1 and CDR2: SGHRS and YFSETQ. Trimming removed 0 bases from V and 9 bases from J; junction bases left unmatched: 3. CDR3 DNA sequence: TGCGCCAGCAGCTTGGAACTAGCGGGGGGGAGTGAGCAGTTCTTC. Encoded protein: CASSLELAGGSEQFF.

This rearrangement joins TRBV5-1 to TRBJ2-3; 7 nucleotides align to TRBD2. Germline-derived CDR1 and CDR2 are SGHRS and YFSETQ. V lost 0 bases and J lost 2; bases outside the gene matches: 3. The CDR3 covers 15 residues. CDR3 amino acids: CASSLDAGDTDTQYF. CDR3 bases: TGCGCCAGCAGCTTGGATGCGGGGGACACAGATACGCAGTATTTT.

The chain has TRBV7-9 and TRBJ1-2; D is unresolved. This CDR3 is 14 amino acids long. The V end lost 5 bases, the J end lost 6 bases, and 16 bases lay between the germline ends. Germline CDR1 reads SEHNR; CDR2 reads FQNEAQ (reference sequence). The CDR3 DNA sequence: TGTGCCAGCAGCCTCTTGCTGACGGCGGATGGCTACACCTTC. Translated: CASSLLLTADGYTF.

The chain recombines TRBV7-2 with TRBJ1-6; TRBD1 might be the D (6 bases). V dropped 6 bases and J dropped 10 bases, with 19 bases sitting between them. There are 15 residues in the CDR3. Germline CDR1 reads SGHTA; CDR2 reads FQGNSA. The CDR3 protein is CASRWEDRSPSPLHF. The DNA for the CDR3 is TGTGCCAGCAGATGGGAAGACAGGAGCCCGTCACCCCTCCACTTT.

The CDR3 is CASSEARGAEQYF. The CDR3 DNA reads TGTGCCAGCAGTGAAGCGCGCGGGGCCGAGCAGTACTTC. The chain carries TRBV6-1 and TRBJ2-7, with TRBD2 as a possible D gene (6 bases). V shed 0 bases and J shed 6 bases, with 9 bases lying between them. Germline CDR1 reads MNHNS; CDR2 reads SASEGT. CDR3 length: 13 residues.

This chain uses TRBV6-4 with TRBJ1-1; weak D call: TRBD1 (5 bases). V was pared by 4 bases and J by 2 bases, with 8 bases between. This CDR3 has 13 amino acids. In germline, CDR1 is MRHNA, CDR2 SNTAGT. The CDR3 DNA is TGTGCCAGCAGTGCGGGGGGTAACACTGAAGCTTTCTTT. Residues: CASSAGGNTEAFF.

The genes are TRBV2 and TRBJ1-1; D call uncertain. Per germline, CDR1 SNHLY and CDR2 FYNNEI. There are 12 residues in the CDR3. The V end lost 3 bases, the J end lost 1 base, and 3 bases lay between the germline ends. The CDR3 protein is CASSDQNTEAFF. The DNA for the CDR3 is TGTGCCAGCAGTGATCAGAACACTGAAGCTTTCTTT.

The J gene is TRBJ2-3, the V gene TRBV5-4; tentative D call: TRBD1 (6 bases). Trimming shortened V by 4 bases and J by 3 bases, and 15 bases separated the two germline ends. Germline V CDR1 and CDR2: SGHNT, YYREEE (reference sequence). The CDR3 length is 15 residues. This CDR3 is CASSPGQFRTDTQYF. Written as DNA, the CDR3 is TGTGCCAGCAGCCCCGGACAGTTCAGAACAGATACGCAGTATTTT.

The chain employs TRBV5-5 and TRBJ1-5; the match to TRBD1 covers 8 bases. The ends lost 4 bases at V and 6 bases at J; junction bases unmatched: 9. Germline values: CDR1 SGHKS, CDR2 YYEKEE (reference sequence). The CDR3 totals 15 residues. In DNA, the CDR3 is TGTGCCAGCAGCCAGATCGGACAGGGTGGTCAGCCCCAGCATTTT. This translates into CASSQIGQGGQPQHF.